This TCR beta chain emerged from a study of blood T cell repertoires in COVID-19. Overall study: PBMCs, B-cell-depleted T cells, or T cells were the source of the cDNA or gDNA that made up the material.

The CDR3 totals 13 residues. Germline trimming cut 6 bases from V and 4 bases from J; bases unmatched to any gene: 4. Germline lookup yields CDR1 ENHRY and CDR2 SYGVKD. As processed by the authors: Estimation of nucleated cell counts relied on the amplification of reference gene primers. TCRdb keeps only in-frame clones here, not all; method: immunoSEQ multiplex PCR. D and trimming come from the DNA, and the V and J calls and clone size come from that table. The sample lists nearly 50,000 clones, more than 75% occurring once. Sequencing used peripheral blood. The clonotype was recovered from a woman aged 55 to 70 with acute or convalescent COVID-19. This chain links TRBV10-3 with TRBJ1-1; 8 bases line up with TRBD1. The CDR3 region is CAIRGTGGTEAFF. In nucleotides, the CDR3 is TGTGCCATCAGGGGAACAGGGGGCACTGAAGCTTTCTTT.